This T cell receptor beta chain is drawn from a study of T-cell memory formation after mild COVID-19. Germline assignment: CDR1 SGHAT and CDR2 FQNNGV. After removal of 4 bases from V and 14 bases from J, the junction contained 6 bases not matched to a gene. The CDR3 has 12 residues. Many counts were recorded for this clonotype. TCRdb fed the 5' RACE reads into MiXCR, producing one record per CDR3 protein. Of about 560,000 distinct CDR3 sequences in the sample, around 17% were seen once. Sequenced material: PBMCs or a T cell subset sorted from them (not recorded which). V usage is TRBV11-2 and J usage is TRBJ2-4; the match to TRBD2 covers 9 bases. This TCR came from an adult woman who had mild COVID-19 (a few samples of this study predate the infection). Cell type and time point are not known. CDR3 bases: TGTGCCAGCAGCTCAACTAGCGGGCGGAAGTACTTC. Residues: CASSSTSGRKYF. Based on the CDR3 plus reference TRBV11-2 and TRBJ2-4, the full variable domain is EAGVAQSPRYKIIEKRQSVAFWCNPISGHATLYWYQQILGQGPKLLIQFQNNGVVDDSQLPKDRFSAERLKGVDSTLKIQPAKLEDSAVYLCASSSTSGRKYFGAGTRLSVL.